These 12 T cell receptor beta chains share one sample of origin, sequenced in a study of blood T cell repertoires in COVID-19. Sequenced by immunoSEQ multiplex PCR; TCRdb stores in-frame clones only, minus some. The table lists about 220,000 clones, about nine tenths of them singletons. The specimen sequenced was PBMCs or T cells enriched from blood (not recorded which). The receptor set was obtained from a woman in her thirties or forties with acute COVID-19.

The chain combines TRBV2 with TRBJ2-1, with D perhaps matching TRBD2 (6 bases). Germline assignment: CDR1 SNHLY and CDR2 FYNNEI. Trimming pared 8 bases from V and 5 bases from J, leaving 16 bases between. The CDR3 spans 14 residues. CDR3 residues: CASATGTWNNEQFF. The CDR3 DNA is TGTGCCAGCGCAACCGGGACTTGGAACAATGAGCAGTTCTTC. The variable domain in full, with the rest retrieved from reference TRBV2 and TRBJ2-1, is EPEVTQTPSHQVTQMGQEVILRCVPISNHLYFYWYRQILGQKVEFLVSFYNNEISEKSEIFDDQFSVERPDGSNFTLKIRSTKLEDSAMYFCASATGTWNNEQFFGPGTRLTVL.

This clone is a singleton in its sample. The chain recombines TRBV7-2 with TRBJ1-2; possibly TRBD1 for D (5 bases). This CDR3 comprises 15 residues. Germline V CDR1 and CDR2: SGHTA, FQGNSA. V was pared by 4 bases and J by 8 bases, with 20 bases between. The CDR3 reads CASSSEQGGMMGYTF. The CDR3 nucleotides are TGTGCCAGCAGCTCTGAGCAGGGTGGGATGATGGGCTACACCTTC.

This chain uses TRBV6-5 with TRBJ1-4, with D uncertain. Trimming removed 7 bases at V and 5 bases at J, with 14 bases between. CDR3 length: 14 residues. Germline V gives CDR1 MNHEY, CDR2 SVGAGI. The CDR3 DNA reads as TGTGCCAGCAAGAGAGGCGCGACGAATGAAAAACTGTTTTTT. Translation: CASKRGATNEKLFF.

The V gene is TRBV13, the J gene TRBJ2-7; D not certain. The CDR3 totals 12 residues. CDR1 and CDR2 (germline): PRHDT, FYEKMQ (reference sequence). Trimming removed 5 bases from V and 6 bases from J, with 11 bases in between. CDR3 loop: CASSPLRGEQYV. CDR3 in DNA: TGTGCCAGCAGCCCGTTGCGTGGCGAGCAGTACGTC.

CDR3 nucleotide sequence: TGTGCCAGCAGCTCCCACACCCCCACTAGCGATTTATTGACCCAGTACTTC. This codes for CASSSHTPTSDLLTQYF. The chain uses TRBV11-2 and TRBJ2-5; 7 bases map to TRBD2. Losses at the gene ends were 4 bases for V and 7 bases for J; bases not matched to a gene: 18. The CDR3 has 17 amino acids. Germline lookup yields CDR1 SGHAT and CDR2 FQNNGV.

The rearrangement links TRBV9 to TRBJ2-2, with 9 nucleotides matching TRBD2. This CDR3 is built from 16 residues. The germline CDR1 and CDR2 sequences are SGDLS and YYNGEE. Losses at the gene ends were 0 bases for V and 1 base for J; bases not matched to a gene: 1. This CDR3 reads CASSVAAGGNTGELFF. The CDR3 DNA reads as TGTGCCAGCAGCGTAGCAGCGGGAGGGAACACCGGGGAGCTGTTTTTT.

The chain is built from TRBV27 and TRBJ1-6; 9 nucleotides match TRBD1. This CDR3 contains 13 residues. V gave up 6 bases and J gave up 10 bases; unmatched junction bases: 4. Germline V lookup: CDR1 MNHEY, CDR2 SMNVEV (reference sequence). The CDR3 region has the DNA TGTGCCAGCAGCCGGGACAGGGACTCACCCCTCCACTTT. Encoded protein: CASSRDRDSPLHF.

This clone was recorded only once. This chain connects TRBV19 to TRBJ1-3; D ambiguous. V lost 7 bases and J 0 bases, leaving 10 bases between the germline ends. The CDR3 loop spans 14 amino acids. The germline V gene encodes CDR1 LNHDA and CDR2 SQIVND (reference sequence). The chain's CDR3 is CASKQSFSGNTIYF. Here the CDR3 DNA reads TGTGCCAGTAAACAGTCATTCTCTGGAAACACCATATATTTT. Based on the CDR3 plus reference TRBV19 and TRBJ1-3, the full variable domain is DGGITQSPKYLFRKEGQNVTLSCEQNLNHDAMYWYRQDPGQGLRLIYYSQIVNDFQKGDIAEGYSVSREKKESFPLTVTSAQKNPTAFYLCASKQSFSGNTIYFGEGSWLTVV.

The chain carries TRBV18 and TRBJ2-2; D is ambiguous. V was cut by 8 bases and J by 4 bases, with 14 bases left in between. The CDR3 length is 14 residues. Germline V CDR1 and CDR2: KGHSH, LQKENI. The CDR3 is CASAIDSVTGELFF. CDR3 DNA sequence: TGTGCCAGCGCCATCGACTCCGTCACCGGGGAGCTGTTTTTT.

The chain carries TRBV6-1 and TRBJ1-2; D perhaps matches TRBD1 (5 bases). The germline V gene has CDR1 MNHNS and CDR2 SASEGT. V was cut by 3 bases and J by 4 bases, with 12 bases left in between. This CDR3 contains 14 residues. The CDR3 sequence is CASSEGGFVYGYTF. The CDR3 nucleotides are TGTGCCAGCAGTGAGGGGGGTTTTGTCTATGGCTACACCTTC.

V usage is TRBV3-1 (or the pseudogene TRBV3-2) and J usage is TRBJ2-3; TRBD2 agrees at 10 bases. The germline gives CDR1 LGHDT, CDR2 YNNKEL (reference sequence). The J segment lost 4 bases and the V segment lost 1 base, leaving 5 bases of the junction unmatched. The CDR3 covers 16 residues. In DNA, the CDR3 is TGTGCCAGCAGCCAAGTCTCTAGCGGGAGATCAGATACGCAGTATTTT. Amino acid sequence: CASSQVSSGRSDTQYF.

The rearrangement joins TRBV11-2 to TRBJ2-3; D may be TRBD1 (7 bases). CDR3 length: 15 residues. Germline CDR1 and CDR2: SGHAT and FQNNGV. Trimming cost V 3 bases and J 5 bases, with 15 bases left between them. CDR3: CASSFRRGPVDTQYF. CDR3 sequence (DNA): TGTGCCAGCAGCTTTCGGAGGGGGCCGGTAGATACGCAGTATTTT.